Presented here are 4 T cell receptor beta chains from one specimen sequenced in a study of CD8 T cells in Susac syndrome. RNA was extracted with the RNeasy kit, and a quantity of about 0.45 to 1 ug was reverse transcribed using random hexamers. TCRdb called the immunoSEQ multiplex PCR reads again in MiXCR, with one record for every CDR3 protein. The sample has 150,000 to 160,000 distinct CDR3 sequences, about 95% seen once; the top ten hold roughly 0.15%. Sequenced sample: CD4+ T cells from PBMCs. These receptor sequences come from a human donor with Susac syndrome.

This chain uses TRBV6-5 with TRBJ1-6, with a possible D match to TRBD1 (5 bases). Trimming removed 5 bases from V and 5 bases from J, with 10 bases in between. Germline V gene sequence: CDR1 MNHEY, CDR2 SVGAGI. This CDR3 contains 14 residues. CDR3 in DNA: TGTGCCAGCAGTCGGACACGACATAATTCACCCCTCCACTTT. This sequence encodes CASSRTRHNSPLHF.

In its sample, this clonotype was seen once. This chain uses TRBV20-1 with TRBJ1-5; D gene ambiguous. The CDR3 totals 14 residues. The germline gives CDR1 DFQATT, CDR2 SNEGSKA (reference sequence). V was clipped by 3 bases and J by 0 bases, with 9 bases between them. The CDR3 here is CSASGQISNQPQHF. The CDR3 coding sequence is TGCAGTGCTAGCGGGCAGATTAGCAATCAGCCCCAGCATTTT.

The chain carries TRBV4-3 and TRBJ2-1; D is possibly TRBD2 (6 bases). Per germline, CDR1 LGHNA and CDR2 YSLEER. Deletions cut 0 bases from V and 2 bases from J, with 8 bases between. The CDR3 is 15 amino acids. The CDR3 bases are TGCGCCAGCAGCCAAGATGAGCGGGCCTACAATGAGCAGTTCTTC. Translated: CASSQDERAYNEQFF.

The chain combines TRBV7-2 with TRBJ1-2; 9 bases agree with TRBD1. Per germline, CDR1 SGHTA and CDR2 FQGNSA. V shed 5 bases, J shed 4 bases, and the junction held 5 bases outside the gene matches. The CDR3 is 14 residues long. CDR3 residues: CASSRLGQGYGYTF. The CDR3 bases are TGTGCCAGCAGCCGATTGGGACAGGGCTATGGCTACACCTTC. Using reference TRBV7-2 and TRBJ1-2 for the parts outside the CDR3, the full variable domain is GAGVSQSPSNKVTEKGKDVELRCDPISGHTALYWYRQSLGQGLEFLIYFQGNSAPDKSGLPSDRFSAERTGGSVSTLTIQRTQQEDSAVYLCASSRLGQGYGYTFGSGTRLTVV.